These 18 T cell receptor beta chains were sequenced from one sample in a study of T cells in women clearing cervical HPV infection. The table came from immunoSEQ multiplex PCR; TCRdb's copy has only in-frame clones and leaves some out. In total, the table holds about 23,000 clones. Sequenced: blood buffy coat. The source of these receptors is a woman aged 18-70 years with a cervical HPV16 infection that either progressed to CIN3+ or cleared (not recorded which).

On this clone: Read data end 3 residues before the CDR3 end; the end is taken from the germline J gene. J is TRBJ1-1 and V is TRBV7-3; perhaps TRBD1 as D (5 bases). Trimming stripped 5 bases from V and 4 bases from J, with 23 bases between. Germline V gene data show CDR1 as SGHTA and CDR2 as FQGTGA. This CDR3 comprises 17 residues. The CDR3 is CASSPPAGWSGSTEAFF. CDR3 DNA, as far as it was read: TGTGCCAGCAGCCCCCCAGCAGGGTGGTCCGGGAGCACTGAA. Supplemented by reference TRBV7-3 and TRBJ1-1, the full variable domain reads GAGVSQTPSNKVTEKGKYVELRCDPISGHTALYWYRQSLGQGPEFLIYFQGTGAADDSGLPNDRFFAVRPEGSVSTLKIQRTERGDSAVYLCASSPPAGWSGSTEAFFGQGTRLTVV.

As for this clone: The read terminates 3 residues ahead of where the CDR3 ends, so the germline J gene completes it. This sequence joins TRBV14 and TRBJ1-1; D may be TRBD1 (5 bases). The CDR3 runs to 18 residues. Germline CDR1 is SGHDN and CDR2 is FVKESK. Trimming stripped 2 bases from V and 0 bases from J, with 19 bases between. CDR3 residues: CASSQFKGFGLLNTEAFF. Partial CDR3 DNA: TGTGCCAGCAGCCAATTTAAGGGGTTTGGTCTACTGAACACTGAA.

Turning to this clone: The read terminates 3 residues before the CDR3 end, so the remaining end is supplied by the germline J gene. This sequence joins TRBV7-6 and TRBJ2-1, with 9 nucleotides matching TRBD2. Germline V gives CDR1 SGHVS, CDR2 FNYEAQ. V dropped 5 bases and J dropped 9; count of bases not matched to a gene: 11. This CDR3 comprises 15 residues. The CDR3 protein is CASSPPLRGGGEQFF. Partial CDR3 DNA: TGTGCCAGCAGCCCTCCCTTGCGGGGGGGCGGTGAG. Full variable domain (outside the CDR3, taken from reference TRBV7-6 and TRBJ2-1): GAGVSQSPRYKVTKRGQDVALRCDPISGHVSLYWYRQALGQGPEFLTYFNYEAQQDKSGLPNDRFSAERPEGSISTLTIQRTEQRDSAMYRCASSPPLRGGGEQFFGPGTRLTVL.

Remarks on this clone: The observed sequence ends 3 residues before the CDR3 terminus, with the missing tail filled in from the germline J gene. This sequence joins TRBV18 and TRBJ2-1; 9 nucleotides match TRBD2. V was pared by 7 bases and J by 0 bases, with 1 base of the junction left unmatched. Germline loops: CDR1 KGHSH, CDR2 LQKENI. The CDR3 covers 14 residues. CDR3 loop: CASYSGSSYNEQFF. CDR3 DNA (partial): TGTGCCAGCTATAGCGGGAGCTCCTACAATGAG.

Note on this clone: The read is 3 residues too short to cover the CDR3 end, so that end is filled in from the germline J gene. V gene TRBV30 combines with J gene TRBJ2-1, with TRBD2 matching over 12 bases. CDR1 and CDR2 from the germline V gene are GTSNPN and SVGIG (reference sequence). The J segment lost 5 bases and the V segment lost 2 bases, leaving 1 base of the junction unmatched. The CDR3 spans 14 residues. The part of the CDR3 DNA that was read is TGTGCCTGGAGTACTAGCGGGAGGAACAATGAG. This gives the protein CAWSTSGRNNE. The full CDR3 sequence reads CAWSTSGRNNEQFF. Based on the CDR3 plus reference TRBV30 and TRBJ2-1, the full variable domain is SQTIHQWPATLVQPVGSPLSLECTVEGTSNPNLYWYRQAAGRGLQLLFYSVGIGQISSEVPQNLSASRPQDRQFILSSKKLLLSDSGFYLCAWSTSGRNNEQFFGPGTRLTVL.

A note on this clone: Read data end 3 residues before the CDR3 end; the end is taken from the germline J gene. The chain uses TRBV20-1 and TRBJ1-6; the D gene is possibly TRBD1 (5 bases). CDR3 size: 17 residues. CDR1 and CDR2 (germline): DFQATT, SNEGSKA (reference sequence). The V end was cut by 0 bases, the J end by 2 bases, with 14 bases between. CDR3 bases read: TGCAGTGCTAGAGAGGGAAGTGGGGCCACCTATAATTCACCC. Its translation: CSAREGSGATYNSP. The whole CDR3 protein is CSAREGSGATYNSPLHF.

About this clone: The missing CDR3 end, 3 residues past where the read stops, is filled in from the germline J gene. The chain combines TRBV2 with TRBJ2-5, with a weak D call TRBD2 (5 bases). The germline gives CDR1 SNHLY, CDR2 FYNNEI. This CDR3 is 15 amino acids long. The ends were cut back, 6 bases at V and 2 bases at J, with 16 bases in the middle. CDR3 DNA (partial): TGTGCCAGCAGCCGAGAAGAGAGCGGACAAGAGACC. Its protein is CASSREESGQET. The CDR3 as a whole reads CASSREESGQETQYF.

Remarks on this clone: The read finishes 3 residues shy of the CDR3 end, and the germline J gene is used to complete it. The chain joins TRBV6-1 to TRBJ1-1; the match to TRBD1 covers 8 bases. From germline, CDR1 is MNHNS and CDR2 SASEGT. The CDR3 is 15 residues long. J was trimmed by 2 bases and V by 4 bases; bases with no gene match: 6. The sequenced part of the CDR3 DNA is TGTGCCAGCAGTGGGTCGGACAGGGAAAACACTGAA. This codes for CASSGSDRENTE. The full CDR3 protein is CASSGSDRENTEAFF.

Regarding this clone: Coverage ceases 3 residues before the CDR3 finishes, and the germline J gene fills in the end. The chain carries TRBV14 and TRBJ1-1, with D perhaps matching TRBD1 (5 bases). Germline V gene lookup returns CDR1 SGHDN and CDR2 FVKESK. Deletions cut 1 base from V and 7 bases from J, with 16 bases between. This CDR3 has 15 amino acids. The CDR3 protein is CASSQVRGDLGEAFF. The CDR3 bases that were read are TGTGCCAGCAGCCAAGTACGAGGGGACTTGGGTGAA.

The CDR3 region is CASNQGPGELFF. CDR3 DNA (partial): TGTGCCAGTAATCAGGGGCCTGGGGAG. This sequence joins TRBV19 and TRBJ2-2; possibly TRBD1 for D (6 bases). Read data end 3 residues before the CDR3 end; the end is taken from the germline J gene. CDR1 is LNHDA, CDR2 SQIVND, per germline (reference sequence). The V end lost 7 bases, the J end lost 8 bases, and 11 bases lay between the germline ends. This CDR3 is built from 12 residues.

Partial CDR3 DNA: TGCGCCAGCAGCCAGGCGGGGGGAGACCGAGAAAAA. Encoded protein: CASSQAGGDREK. In full, the CDR3 reads CASSQAGGDREKLFF. The J gene is TRBJ1-4, the V gene TRBV4-1; D is possibly TRBD1 (5 bases). The CDR3 end lies 3 residues beyond the end of the read and is filled in from the germline J gene. The CDR3 runs 15 residues. The V gene's germline CDR1 is MGHRA and CDR2 YSYEKL. V was cut by 3 bases and J by 8 bases, with 16 bases left in between.

The CDR3 DNA, read in part, is TGTGCCAGTAGTCTCTTATTAAAACCTACCTACGAC. Its translation: CASSLLLKPTYD. The whole CDR3 protein is CASSLLLKPTYDYTF. This sequence joins TRBV19 and TRBJ1-2; D unclear. The CDR3 end lies 3 residues beyond the end of the read and is filled in from the germline J gene. The germline gives CDR1 LNHDA, CDR2 SQIVND (reference sequence). The CDR3 has 15 amino acids.

Details on this clone: Read sequence stops 3 residues before the CDR3 end, and the germline J gene provides the missing end. The chain links TRBV5-1 to TRBJ2-3; 8 nucleotides agree with TRBD2. J lost 3 bases, V lost 0 bases, and 9 bases had no gene match. This CDR3 is 17 amino acids long. Looked up from germline, CDR1 is SGHRS and CDR2 is YFSETQ. This CDR3 is CASSLEGSGKTTDTQYF. The sequenced part of the CDR3 DNA is TGCGCCAGCAGCTTGGAGGGTAGCGGGAAAACGACAGATACG.

Comment on this clone: The DNA ends 3 residues before the CDR3 does, and the rest of the CDR3 is filled in from the germline J gene. The chain combines TRBV6-2 or TRBV6-3 with TRBJ1-1, with D possibly being TRBD1 (5 bases). Trimming stripped 6 bases from V and 3 bases from J, with 14 bases between. Per germline, CDR1 MNHEY and CDR2 SVGEGT. This CDR3 comprises 14 residues. CDR3 bases read: TGTGCCAGCAGCACCCAGGAGGGGCACACTGAA. Translating it yields CASSTQEGHTE. The whole CDR3 region reads CASSTQEGHTEAFF.

Concerning this clone itself: From the germline J gene comes the end of the CDR3, since the read stops 3 residues before it. The J gene is TRBJ2-3, the V gene TRBV11-2; 12 bases agree with TRBD2. Germline loops: CDR1 SGHAT, CDR2 FQNNGV. The CDR3 length is 14 residues. Trimming removed 7 bases from V and 6 bases from J; junction bases left unmatched: 5. CDR3 DNA (partial): TGTGCCAGCAAGACTAGCGGGAGTCAGGATACG. Its protein product is CASKTSGSQDT. The entire CDR3 is CASKTSGSQDTQYF.

Comments on this clone: Read sequence stops 3 residues before the CDR3 end, and the germline J gene provides the missing end. The gene calls are TRBV18 and TRBJ2-7; D not resolved. The germline CDR1 and CDR2 sequences are KGHSH and LQKENI. V dropped 2 bases and J dropped 3 bases, with 11 bases sitting between them. The CDR3 spans 14 residues. The covered CDR3 bases are TGTGCCAGCTCACCAAGATTTACTGACTACGAG. Translating it yields CASSPRFTDYE. In full, the CDR3 reads CASSPRFTDYEQYF.

On this clone itself: The read ends 3 residues early relative to the CDR3; the germline J gene fills the gap. The chain carries TRBV30 and TRBJ1-4; D is unclear. V was cut by 7 bases and J by 0 bases, with 9 bases left in between. There are 13 residues in the CDR3. Per the germline V gene, CDR1 is GTSNPN and CDR2 is SVGIG (reference sequence). CDR3 DNA (partial): TGTGCCTACTCGCCTACAACTAATGAAAAA. As protein: CAYSPTTNEK. In full, the CDR3 is CAYSPTTNEKLFF.

To note about this clone: The read terminates 3 residues ahead of where the CDR3 ends, so the germline J gene completes it. The rearrangement links TRBV6-2 or TRBV6-3 to TRBJ1-5; no firm D call. The CDR3 sequence is 14 residues long. Germline values: CDR1 MNHEY, CDR2 SVGEGT. The V end was cut by 4 bases, the J end by 6 bases, with 13 bases between. This CDR3 reads CASSSIGFFQPQHF. CDR3 DNA (partial): TGTGCCAGCAGTTCGATAGGGTTTTTTCAGCCC.